The 3 T cell receptor beta chains below were found in one sample sequenced in a study of Graves' ophthalmopathy and Graves' hyperthyroidism. Amplification targeted the TCR beta CDR3 regions, with RNA transcripts as the source material. RT-PCR in the first round used HTBI primers; a second-round multiplex PCR followed. TCRdb independently ran MiXCR on the multiplex PCR reads; one entry per CDR3 protein. The sample includes 360,000 or so distinct CDR3 sequences, roughly 18% of them seen just once. The sequenced sample was peripheral blood. These receptors were taken from a woman younger than 35 with Graves' ophthalmopathy.

V usage is TRBV4-1 and J usage is TRBJ1-2; tentative D call: TRBD1 (6 bases). V was shortened by 0 bases and J by 8 bases, with 22 bases between the two germline ends. Germline CDR1 MGHRA, CDR2 YSYEKL. The CDR3 is 17 amino acids. CDR3 sequence (DNA): TGCGCCAGCAGCCAAGATACCGGGGGCGCCTTGAGATGGGGCTACACCTTC. As protein: CASSQDTGGALRWGYTF.

This clonotype showed up many times. The chain joins TRBV5-1 to TRBJ1-5, with D possibly TRBD1 on 5 matching bases. Germline lookup yields CDR1 SGHRS and CDR2 YFSETQ. The CDR3 has 17 amino acids. Deletions cut 2 bases from V and 6 bases from J, with 21 bases between. This chain's CDR3 is CASSLPASGHQGQPQHF. The CDR3 region has the DNA TGCGCCAGCAGCTTACCGGCCTCAGGACACCAGGGTCAGCCCCAGCATTTT.

This clonotype was found many times. The chain is built from TRBV7-2 and TRBJ2-5; weak D call: TRBD2 (5 bases). CDR1 and CDR2 from the germline V gene are SGHTA and FQGNSA. Between the trimmed V and J ends, which lost 5 bases and 2 bases, there was a span of 18 bases. This CDR3 region has 16 residues. The CDR3 DNA follows: TGTGCCAGCAGCCCCCTTCTGGCGGGTCTACAAGAGACCCAGTACTTC. Protein sequence: CASSPLLAGLQETQYF. The full variable domain, its missing parts supplied by reference TRBV7-2 and TRBJ2-5, is GAGVSQSPSNKVTEKGKDVELRCDPISGHTALYWYRQSLGQGLEFLIYFQGNSAPDKSGLPSDRFSAERTGGSVSTLTIQRTQQEDSAVYLCASSPLLAGLQETQYFGPGTRLLVL.